What follows describes a single TCR beta chain. Its specific antigen is unknown. Per-base quality was not reported, and no clone a single base away is much larger than it. For sequencing of the TCRbeta CDR3 region, genomic DNA was extracted from the sorted cells. TCRbeta CDR3 regions were sequenced using the immunoSEQ Assay. TCRdb provides this immuneACCESS table in a form limited to in-frame rearrangements. Some clones are lacking; in checked studies, under half of them reflect an unresolved V gene, and why the rest are absent is not known. Counted in this sample were some 64,000 clones; less than 95% of them appeared once. The ten largest clones represent about 5% of the sample. The data are from a study of OX40 agonist ivuxolimab in advanced cancers. For the wider study: Ivuxolimab was a fully human IgG2 agonistic monoclonal antibody targeting the costimulatory receptor OX40 (CD134). Intravenous ivuxolimab was administered to patients every 2 weeks at six dose levels: 0.01, 0.1, 0.3, 1.5, 3 and 10 mg/kg. Among the roughly 54 dose-escalation patients, around 20 had hepatocellular carcinoma, around 15 melanoma, 9 renal cell carcinoma and 9 head and neck cancer. In the dose-escalation cohort, roughly 80% of patients were male, and the mean age was roughly 60 years, with a range of about 23 to 85. Patients were allowed to have had prior anti-PD-1, anti-PD-L1 or anti-CTLA-4 therapy, and approximately 43% of the dose-escalation patients had previously received checkpoint inhibitors. Three dose-escalation patients achieved partial responses, one with hepatocellular carcinoma and two with cutaneous melanoma. Peripheral TCRbeta sequencing aimed to test whether ivuxolimab altered TCR sequence diversity and caused clonal T-cell expansion. The paper covers the monotherapy dose-escalation part of the phase I ivuxolimab trial, which included N ≈ 50 patients.

The trial excluded patients who had a history of autoimmune disease or were on systemic immunosuppression. In every dose cohort, peripheral blood was drawn for TCR sequencing at baseline, cycle 4 day 1, and cycle 7 day 1. The samples were drawn from a first-in-human, open-label, multicenter phase I dose-escalation trial of ivuxolimab. Adults with locally advanced or metastatic melanoma, renal cell, hepatocellular, or head and neck squamous cell carcinoma were enrolled in the trial. CD4+ and CD8+ T cells were sorted separately from peripheral blood before TCR sequencing. Including cysteine and phenylalanine, the CDR3 has 14 amino acids. CDR3 DNA is the only sequence kept; it has 42 bases, read in frame from the first base. For CDR1 and CDR2, the germline V gene lists MNHNS and SASEGT. The junction carries 11 bases between V and J, which are trimmed by 4 bases and 3 bases respectively. Study-wide conclusions, independent of this receptor: The antigen specificity of the clonally expanded peripheral T cells was not determined. Clonal expansion of both CD4+ and CD8+ blood T cells was observed from baseline to week 6 at doses 0.1 to 3.0 mg/kg. In partial responders in the 0.1-3.0 mg/kg groups, normalized peripheral clonal expansion was found to be among the lowest, especially among CD8+ T cells. After ivuxolimab, CD8+ T cells had more expanded clones than CD4+ T cells on average. Low levels of normalized T-cell clonal expansion were also shown by some nonresponding patients.

The source of this sequence is an adult with an advanced solid tumor such as melanoma, head and neck, liver or kidney cancer. This material consisted of CD4+ or CD8+ T cells sorted from blood, taken in a trial of the OX40 agonist ivuxolimab. The sequence links TRBV6-1 to TRBJ2-3, with the D gene call left open. In nucleotides, the sequence is TGTGCCAGCAGTGCCTACGCTAAGACAGATACGCAGTATTTT. This encodes CASSAYAKTDTQYF.